Each of the 21 T cell receptor beta chains below was sequenced from the same sample in a study of cytomegalovirus exposure and HLA in healthy donors. Clones were sequenced by immunoSEQ multiplex PCR, and TCRdb holds only the in-frame ones, with some missing. Among 150,000 to 200,000 clones, 86% were seen once, and the ten largest hold about 5.8%. The sequenced sample was PBMCs. Receptors originate from a woman under 40 in good health and CMV-seronegative.

This chain links TRBV4-3 with TRBJ2-5, with TRBD2 matching over 11 bases. The junction had 7 bases not matched to a gene; V was cut back by 2 bases and J by 5 bases. Germline values: CDR1 LGHNA, CDR2 YSLEER. This CDR3 spans 16 amino acids. CDR3 DNA sequence: TGCGCCAGCAGCCAATTAGCGGGGGGGCGGGTGGAGACCCAGTACTTC. Translated, it gives CASSQLAGGRVETQYF.

The chain links TRBV5-5 to TRBJ2-7, with TRBD2 matching over 7 bases. J gave up 0 bases and V 10 bases, and 10 bases lay outside the gene matches. CDR1 is SGHKS, CDR2 YYEKEE, per germline (reference sequence). The length of the CDR3 is 14 residues. The CDR3 is CASLREALSYEQYF. DNA of the CDR3: TGTGCCTCCTTACGGGAGGCCCTCTCCTACGAGCAGTACTTC.

The rearrangement uses TRBV4-2 and TRBJ2-7; D uncertain. The germline V and J ends were trimmed by 1 base and 2 bases, with 18 bases remaining between them. CDR1 and CDR2 (germline): LGHNA, YNFKEQ. The CDR3 loop spans 17 amino acids. The CDR3 region has the DNA TGTGCCAGCAGCCAAGTCGCCGAGTCCTCCGTCCCCTACGAGCAGTACTTC. Amino acids: CASSQVAESSVPYEQYF.

With regard to this clone: A junction end diverges from the germline sequence, so it may reflect a read error. The rearrangement uses TRBV10-2 and TRBJ1-1; D not resolved. CDR3 size: 11 residues. CDR1 WSHSY and CDR2 SAAADI come from the germline V gene. The CDR3 DNA reads as TGCGCCAGCACTGAGAACACTGAAGCTTTCTTT. Encoded protein: CASTENTEAFF.

The chain uses TRBV5-4 and TRBJ1-1; a weak D match, TRBD1 (5 bases). The CDR3 contains 15 residues. Trimming left V 1 base short and J 3 bases short, with 13 bases between. The germline gives CDR1 SGHNT, CDR2 YYREEE (reference sequence). Here the CDR3 DNA reads TGTGCCAGCAGCTTGTCAGGGATAATGGACACTGAAGCTTTCTTT. This translates into CASSLSGIMDTEAFF.

CDR3 amino acids: CATSTAGRPQETQYF. CDR3 coding DNA: TGTGCCACCAGCACAGCGGGGCGGCCCCAAGAGACCCAGTACTTC. The rearrangement uses TRBV15 and TRBJ2-5; 7 bases align to TRBD2. V lost 4 bases to trimming and J lost 1 base; unmatched junction nucleotides: 6. Germline V gives CDR1 LNHNV, CDR2 YYDKDF (reference sequence). The CDR3 covers 15 residues.

The CDR3 protein is CASSQEGTWGTEAFF. Here the CDR3 DNA reads TGTGCCAGCAGCCAAGAGGGAACTTGGGGGACTGAAGCTTTCTTT. The rearrangement joins TRBV14 to TRBJ1-1; possibly TRBD1 for D (5 bases). There are 15 residues in the CDR3. Germline CDR1 SGHDN, CDR2 FVKESK. V was cut by 0 bases and J by 5 bases, with 13 bases left in between.

The V gene is TRBV7-6, the J gene TRBJ2-7, with 11 positions matching TRBD2. The CDR3 has 15 residues. Per the germline V gene, CDR1 is SGHVS and CDR2 is FNYEAQ. Germline trimming cut 4 bases from V and 3 bases from J; bases unmatched to any gene: 5. CDR3 DNA sequence: TGTGCCAGCAGCTCCGGGACTAGCGGATACTACGAGCAGTACTTC. Protein product: CASSSGTSGYYEQYF.

The CDR3, as DNA: TGCGCCAGCAGCTTGGGGACTAGCGGAATCACAGATACGCAGTATTTT. Its translation is CASSLGTSGITDTQYF. This rearrangement joins TRBV5-1 to TRBJ2-3; 10 nucleotides match TRBD2. Trimming removed 0 bases from V and 2 bases from J; junction bases left unmatched: 3. CDR3 size: 16 residues. Germline CDR1 and CDR2: SGHRS and YFSETQ.

This clone has just a few counts. This chain connects TRBV6-1 to TRBJ1-2; the D is unclear. This CDR3 comprises 12 residues. V lost 8 bases, J lost 8 bases, and 15 bases lay in between. CDR1 is MNHNS, CDR2 SASEGT, per germline. CDR3 nucleotide sequence: TGTGCCAGCCAACCATCCGGGAGAGGCTACACCTTC. It specifies CASQPSGRGYTF.

V is TRBV19 and J is TRBJ1-5; D is unclear. V lost 2 bases and J lost 0, with 5 bases in between. The germline V gene has CDR1 LNHDA and CDR2 SQIVND (reference sequence). The length of the CDR3 is 14 residues. Written as DNA, the CDR3 is TGTGCCAGTAGTATATCGTATAGCAATCAGCCCCAGCATTTT. Protein: CASSISYSNQPQHF. Complete variable domain (other parts from reference TRBV19 and TRBJ1-5): DGGITQSPKYLFRKEGQNVTLSCEQNLNHDAMYWYRQDPGQGLRLIYYSQIVNDFQKGDIAEGYSVSREKKESFPLTVTSAQKNPTAFYLCASSISYSNQPQHFGDGTRLSIL.

The chain joins TRBV7-9 to TRBJ2-1, with D perhaps given as TRBD1 or TRBD2 (7 bases each). V was shortened by 5 bases and J by 6 bases, with 23 bases between the two germline ends. The CDR3 loop spans 17 amino acids. Germline V lookup: CDR1 SEHNR, CDR2 FQNEAQ (reference sequence). The CDR3: CASSPQGGGSPINEQFF. CDR3 in DNA: TGTGCCAGCAGCCCCCAGGGGGGCGGGAGCCCAATCAATGAGCAGTTCTTC.

The table lists this clone with a count of one. The rearrangement uses TRBV4-3 and TRBJ2-1; D is unclear. V lost 0 bases, J lost 10 bases, and 13 bases lay in between. In germline, CDR1 is LGHNA, CDR2 YSLEER. The CDR3 totals 14 residues. The DNA for the CDR3 is TGCGCCAGCAGCCAAGATCGTCAGGTCGGAGAGCAGTTCTTC. Residues: CASSQDRQVGEQFF.

The sample holds a few counts of this clone. The rearrangement joins TRBV6-6 to TRBJ1-5, with D unclear. V was clipped by 5 bases and J by 7 bases, with 9 bases between them. Germline CDR1 reads MNHNY; CDR2 reads SVGAGI (reference sequence). There are 12 residues in the CDR3. Written as DNA, the CDR3 is TGTGCCAGCAGTGGGAGCTCACAGCCCCAGCATTTT. This translates into CASSGSSQPQHF.

This rearrangement joins TRBV4-1 to TRBJ2-5; 7 bases map to TRBD2. The V segment lost 4 bases and the J segment 5 bases; nucleotides outside the gene matches: 4. Germline V lookup: CDR1 MGHRA, CDR2 YSYEKL. The CDR3 has 13 amino acids. CDR3 DNA: TGCGCCAGCAGCCGGCGGGAGAGGGAGACCCAGTACTTC. It is translated as CASSRRERETQYF.

The chain combines TRBV30 with TRBJ2-1; the D gene is possibly TRBD1 (5 bases). The CDR3 length is 15 residues. V was clipped by 2 bases and J by 4 bases, with 15 bases between them. From germline, CDR1 is GTSNPN and CDR2 SVGIG (reference sequence). The CDR3 here is CAWSPRARRYNEQFF. The CDR3, as DNA: TGTGCCTGGAGTCCCAGGGCCCGCAGGTACAATGAGCAGTTCTTC.

The CDR3: CASSGTGTYYGYTF. CDR3 in DNA: TGCGCCAGCAGCGGAACCGGGACTTACTATGGCTACACCTTC. The V call is TRBV5-1, the J call TRBJ1-2, with D possibly matching TRBD1 (5 bases). Germline V CDR1 and CDR2: SGHRS, YFSETQ. V lost 4 bases to trimming and J lost 3 bases, with 13 bases between them. The CDR3 has 14 amino acids.

The chain employs TRBV30 and TRBJ2-5; perhaps TRBD2 as D (5 bases). Looked up from germline, CDR1 is GTSNPN and CDR2 is SVGIG (reference sequence). V lost 2 bases to trimming and J lost 4 bases, with 29 bases between them. The CDR3 is 19 residues long. The CDR3 coding sequence is TGTGCCTGGAGTCTCGACATATGGACCGACTTTCATAGCGTAGAGACCCAGTACTTC. Protein product: CAWSLDIWTDFHSVETQYF.

The V call is TRBV30, the J call TRBJ1-2; TRBD1 might be the D (5 bases). V was trimmed by 0 bases and J by 4 bases, leaving 12 bases between them. Germline V gene sequence: CDR1 GTSNPN, CDR2 SVGIG (reference sequence). This CDR3 is built from 14 residues. In DNA, the CDR3 is TGTGCCTGGAGTGTAGACAGTAAAAGCTATGGCTACACCTTC. The encoded protein is CAWSVDSKSYGYTF.

The J gene is TRBJ2-1, the V gene TRBV7-9; possibly TRBD2 for D (5 bases). CDR1 is SEHNR and CDR2 is FQNEAQ in the germline V gene (reference sequence). CDR3 length: 17 amino acids. V was clipped by 1 base and J by 4 bases, with 17 bases between them. This chain's CDR3 is CASSLVRPASWYNEQFF. The CDR3 nucleotides read TGTGCCAGCAGCTTAGTGCGTCCGGCTAGCTGGTACAATGAGCAGTTCTTC.

The chain couples TRBV6-5 to TRBJ2-4; 7 nucleotides align to TRBD1. With 0 bases clipped from V and 8 bases from J, the junction kept 7 bases outside the gene matches. Per germline, CDR1 MNHEY and CDR2 SVGAGI. The CDR3 runs 15 residues. CDR3 coding DNA: TGTGCCAGCAGTTACTCCTTGGGAACAGGGGACATTCAGTACTTC. Its translation is CASSYSLGTGDIQYF.